A single sample gave rise to the 21 T cell receptor beta chains below, sequenced in a study of circulating CD8 cells and anti-PD-1 response in melanoma. Each library started from about 15 ng of total RNA using the QIAseq Immune Repertoire TCR panel. TCRdb processed the reads anew with MiXCR; each CDR3 protein has one entry. The table records roughly 320 distinct CDR3 sequences, around 5.4% of them present only once. From live CD3+CD8+TCRalphabeta+ cells, four PD-1 and/or TIGIT subsets were sorted. This specimen consisted of CD8+ T cells from PBMCs, obtained at baseline or after one month of anti-PD-1 therapy (not recorded which). The receptors stem from a human donor with melanoma.

By sample fraction, this clonotype is large. Its ends do not fully match the called genes, so a read error is possible. V and J are TRBV18 and TRBJ1-5, with D tentatively TRBD1 (6 bases). CDR1 KGHSH and CDR2 LQKENI come from the germline V gene. This CDR3 has 14 residues. The CDR3 reads CASSPEQGKQPQHF. The DNA of the CDR3 is TGTGCCAGCTCACCAGAACAGGGCAAACAGCCCCAGCATTTT.

By sample fraction, this clonotype is large (0.1 to 1%). This chain joins TRBV29-1 and TRBJ1-3; D call uncertain. Deletions cut 7 bases from V and 5 bases from J, with 18 bases between. CDR1 and CDR2 (germline): SQVTM, ANQGSEA. The CDR3 contains 14 residues. CDR3 nucleotide sequence: TGCAGCGAAACGGACGGGCGTTATAGAAACACCATATATTTT. Translated: CSETDGRYRNTIYF.

This clonotype counts as hyperexpanded. V gene TRBV20-1 combines with J gene TRBJ2-7; TRBD1 is a possible D gene (6 bases). V was trimmed by 5 bases and J by 2 bases, leaving 16 bases between them. Germline CDR1 and CDR2: DFQATT and SNEGSKA (reference sequence). The CDR3 extends over 14 amino acids. CDR3 residues: CSADSSDSPYEQYF. The CDR3 DNA reads TGCAGTGCTGACTCGTCGGACAGTCCCTACGAGCAGTACTTC.

Judged by abundance, this clonotype is large (0.1 to 1%). This sequence joins TRBV27 and TRBJ1-1, with TRBD1 as a possible D gene (5 bases). Trimming pared 6 bases from V and 3 bases from J, leaving 14 bases between. The CDR3 is 14 amino acids. Germline lookup yields CDR1 MNHEY and CDR2 SMNVEV (reference sequence). CDR3 residues: CASSTRGIDTEAFF. As DNA, the CDR3 is TGTGCCAGCAGCACTAGGGGAATCGACACTGAAGCTTTCTTT.

Sample share makes this clonotype large (0.1 to 1%). The chain recombines TRBV12-5 with TRBJ2-1; maybe TRBD1 (5 bases). Trimming removed 2 bases from V and 0 bases from J, with 14 bases in between. The CDR3 runs 17 residues. Germline V gives CDR1 LGHNT, CDR2 FRNRAP. CDR3 amino acids: CASGLPRTPNSYNEQFF. For the CDR3, the DNA is TGTGCTAGTGGTTTGCCCCGGACACCAAACTCCTACAATGAGCAGTTCTTC.

Judged by abundance, this clonotype is large. The chain uses TRBV27 and TRBJ1-2; tentative D call: TRBD1 (5 bases). Germline CDR1 reads MNHEY; CDR2 reads SMNVEV (reference sequence). With 2 bases removed from V and 7 bases from J, the gap between germline ends came to 5 bases. The CDR3 is 11 residues long. The CDR3 sequence: CASSLQGGYTF. The CDR3, as DNA: TGTGCCAGCAGTTTACAGGGTGGCTACACCTTC.

In the case of this clonotype: This may be a read error, as it is one base from a much larger clone. This chain connects TRBV28 to TRBJ2-7; D gene unclear. This CDR3 has 11 residues. CDR1 and CDR2 (germline): MDHEN, SYDVKM. CDR3 protein: CASSPLYERYF. As DNA, the CDR3 is TGTGCCAGCAGTCCACTCTACGAGCGGTACTTC.

This clonotype is large within its sample. The CDR3 DNA sequence: TGTGCCACCGCGGACAGCAACGAAAACATTCAGTACTTC. This encodes CATADSNENIQYF. The V and J genes are TRBV24-1 and TRBJ2-4; possible D gene TRBD1, 6 bases. The germline V and J ends were trimmed by 9 bases and 5 bases, with 13 bases remaining between them. The CDR3 runs to 13 residues. Germline values: CDR1 KGHDR, CDR2 SFDVKD.

This clonotype is labeled medium-sized. The V gene is TRBV4-2, the J gene TRBJ2-2, with TRBD2 matching 14 bases. This CDR3 has 18 amino acids. Germline assignment: CDR1 LGHNA and CDR2 YNFKEQ. With 3 bases clipped from V and 6 bases from J, the junction kept 9 bases outside the gene matches. CDR3 in DNA: TGTGCCAGCAGCCACGAGGGGACTAGCGGGGGTGGAGCCGGGGAGCTGTTTTTT. This sequence encodes CASSHEGTSGGGAGELFF.

This clonotype is large. The chain combines TRBV2 with TRBJ2-3; 10 bases match TRBD2. CDR3 length: 14 residues. The germline CDR1 and CDR2 sequences are SNHLY and FYNNEI. J gave up 1 base and V 7 bases, and 2 bases lay outside the gene matches. This chain's CDR3 is CASTGLAGTDTQYF. CDR3 coding DNA: TGTGCCAGCACCGGACTAGCGGGCACAGATACGCAGTATTTT.

This clonotype is classed as large (0.1 to 1%). V and J are TRBV7-3 and TRBJ2-3; D is ambiguous. CDR1 is SGHTA and CDR2 is FQGTGA in the germline V gene. V shed 4 bases and J shed 5 bases, with 7 bases lying between them. The CDR3 contains 12 residues. CDR3 sequence: CASSSVGDTQYF. CDR3 bases: TGTGCCAGCAGCTCCGTAGGAGATACGCAGTATTTT.

By share, this clonotype counts as large. J is TRBJ2-7 and V is TRBV6-2 or TRBV6-3; D remains unclear. Between the trimmed V and J ends, which lost 2 bases and 0 bases, there was a span of 8 bases. This CDR3 has 14 residues. From germline, CDR1 is MNHEY and CDR2 SVGEGT. CDR3 bases: TGTGCCAGCAGTTACGATCCGAGCTCCTACGAGCAGTACTTC. Translation: CASSYDPSSYEQYF.

By sample share, this clonotype is large. The V and J genes are TRBV19 and TRBJ2-7; perhaps TRBD2 as D (7 bases). V was clipped by 3 bases and J by 2 bases, with 14 bases between them. This CDR3 spans 15 amino acids. Germline V lookup: CDR1 LNHDA, CDR2 SQIVND (reference sequence). The CDR3 region is CASSMAGGGTYEQYF. Written as DNA, the CDR3 is TGTGCCAGTAGTATGGCCGGCGGGGGCACCTACGAGCAGTACTTC.

This clonotype is judged large. This chain joins TRBV5-6 and TRBJ2-1; tentatively, D is TRBD1 or TRBD2 (6 bases each). The germline V gene has CDR1 SGHDT and CDR2 YYEEEE. The CDR3 length is 16 residues. Between the trimmed V and J ends, which lost 0 bases and 2 bases, there was a span of 12 bases. CDR3 nucleotides: TGTGCCAGCAGCTTGGATAGGGGGGCGACCTACAATGAGCAGTTCTTC. Its translation: CASSLDRGATYNEQFF.

For this clonotype: At one of its ends the junction is not consistent with the germline gene, which may arise from a read error. J is TRBJ1-5 and V is TRBV2, with TRBD1 as a possible D gene (6 bases). Germline V gene sequence: CDR1 SNHLY, CDR2 FYNNEI. The CDR3 is 13 residues long. The CDR3 reads CASSVKGDQPQHF. CDR3 sequence (DNA): TGTGCCAGCAGTGTCAAGGGGGATCAGCCTCAGCATTTT. Complete variable domain (other parts from reference TRBV2 and TRBJ1-5): EPEVTQTPSHQVTQMGQEVILRCVPISNHLYFYWYRQILGQKVEFLVSFYNNEISEKSEIFDDQFSVERPDGSNFTLKIRSTKLEDSAMYFCASSVKGDQPQHFGDGTRLSIL.

This clonotype came up a few times. The genes are TRBV28 and TRBJ2-1, with 16 bases lining up with TRBD2. The ends lost 6 bases at V and 4 bases at J; junction bases unmatched: 9. The length of the CDR3 is 18 residues. Germline CDR1 is MDHEN and CDR2 is SYDVKM. The CDR3 DNA sequence: TGTGCCAGCAGACCCGAGGGACTAGCGGGGGGGCTATACAATGAGCAGTTCTTC. Protein sequence: CASRPEGLAGGLYNEQFF.

By proportion, this clonotype is large. Here the CDR3 reads CASSVGGDTYEQYF. The CDR3 nucleotides are TGTGCCAGCAGCGTAGGCGGAGATACCTACGAGCAGTACTTC. The chain uses TRBV9 and TRBJ2-7; D unresolved. Trimming took off 0 bases at V and 2 bases at J, with 9 bases between the two ends. The CDR3 loop spans 14 amino acids. CDR1 and CDR2 (germline): SGDLS, YYNGEE.

This clonotype qualifies as large. This sequence joins TRBV4-3 and TRBJ2-1; D call uncertain. The CDR3 consists of 13 residues. Per germline, CDR1 LGHNA and CDR2 YSLEER. The V gene lost 0 bases and the J gene lost 10 bases, with 10 bases spanning the gap. CDR3 DNA: TGCGCCAGCAGCCAAGAAGGGTGGGAAGAGCAGTTCTTC. Its protein product is CASSQEGWEEQFF.

Relative to its sample, this clonotype is large. CDR3 amino acids: CASSSRARGYTDTQYF. The CDR3, as DNA: TGTGCCAGCAGCTCCCGCGCGCGGGGGTACACAGATACGCAGTATTTT. The V and J genes are TRBV7-3 and TRBJ2-3; 7 bases line up with TRBD2. The CDR3 totals 16 residues. V lost 4 bases and J lost 2; bases outside the gene matches: 9. Germline CDR1 reads SGHTA; CDR2 reads FQGTGA.

By its share, this clonotype is large. V gene TRBV6-5 combines with J gene TRBJ2-3; D is ambiguous. Germline V gene lookup returns CDR1 MNHEY and CDR2 SVGAGI. This CDR3 contains 13 residues. Trimming removed 6 bases from V and 0 bases from J, with 7 bases in between. The CDR3 loop reads CASSLQSTDTQYF. CDR3 sequence (DNA): TGTGCCAGCAGCCTCCAGAGCACAGATACGCAGTATTTT.

This clonotype ranks as medium-sized (0.01 to 0.1%). This sequence joins TRBV7-2 and TRBJ2-3; D unresolved. The CDR3 consists of 13 residues. Trimming stripped 5 bases from V and 2 bases from J, with 8 bases between. The germline CDR1 and CDR2 sequences are SGHTA and FQGNSA. The DNA of the CDR3 is TGTGCCAGCAGCCCTCGCGCCACAGATACGCAGTATTTT. Residues: CASSPRATDTQYF.